Reported below is one TCR beta chain. What it binds is not known. This entry comes from a study of beta chain features in type 1 diabetes. The V end was cut by 2 bases, the J end by 1 base, with 5 bases between. The CDR3 consists of 13 residues. Per germline, CDR1 MNHNY and CDR2 SVGAGI (reference sequence). A single heparinised draw of 95 to 150 mL on average was taken per donor. Overall study results and limits: It was among patients, rather than healthy donors, that naive, central memory and Treg TCRB repertoires appeared more similar. There was a moderate but significant shortening of TCRB CDR3s in all four CD4+ subsets of Type 1 diabetes patients.

Reverse transcription of all isolated RNA meant that expressed TCRB transcripts were sequenced. TCRdb's copy holds only in-frame clones and misses some; the assay was immunoSEQ multiplex PCR. This table has roughly 180,000 clones, approximately 7.8% appearing once. This receptor was obtained from a woman aged 40 to 49 with type 1 diabetes. Material for sequencing was central memory CD4+ T cells from blood. The genes are TRBV6-6 and TRBJ2-5, with D perhaps TRBD1 (5 bases). CDR3 protein: CASSYQGQETQYF. CDR3 nucleotide sequence: TGTGCCAGCAGTTACCAGGGCCAAGAGACCCAGTACTTC.